The rows below give T cell receptor beta chains drawn from one sample of a study of vaccination and CD4 T cells after COVID-19. The antigens these receptors bind are not known. TCRdb reanalysed the PCR reads using MiXCR and keeps one entry per CDR3 protein. The data contain 8,500 to 10,000 distinct CDR3 sequences, 50% to 60% of them singletons. The sequenced sample was CD4+ T cells from blood, cultured in vitro. The receptors originated from a human donor who had recovered from COVID-19. Each CDR3 is given with its conserved first and last residue. The order of the fields is V gene, clone size, J gene, D gene, CDR3 DNA, CDR3 protein. The D gene is left open where the match is weak. Rows give clone size only sometimes, using once, few, many, or a class for an expanded clone.

V gene: TRBV27; clone size: once; J gene: TRBJ2-5; D gene: -; CDR3 DNA: TGTGCCAGCAGTTCCCTGAAAACCGGGTCAAAGGGGAGGGAGACCCAGTACTTC; CDR3 protein: CASSSLKTGSKGRETQYF
V gene: TRBV5-8; clone size: -; J gene: TRBJ2-5; D gene: -; CDR3 DNA: TGTGCCAGCAGCTGGGTCCGGGGTGGAAGGGGGACCCAGTACTTC; CDR3 protein: CASSWVRGGRGTQYF
V gene: TRBV2; clone size: few; J gene: TRBJ1-1; D gene: -; CDR3 DNA: TGTGCCAGCAGTGAGGTTCAGGGGTTCACTGAAGCTTTCTTT; CDR3 protein: CASSEVQGFTEAFF
V gene: TRBV4-1; clone size: -; J gene: TRBJ2-3; D gene: -; CDR3 DNA: TGCGCCAGCAGCACCCAGACCAGCGCAGATACGCAGTATTTT; CDR3 protein: CASSTQTSADTQYF
V gene: TRBV7-2; clone size: -; J gene: TRBJ1-1; D gene: -; CDR3 DNA: TGTGCCAGCAGCCCACGATGGGCCACTGAAGCTTTCTTT; CDR3 protein: CASSPRWATEAFF
V gene: TRBV27; clone size: few; J gene: TRBJ1-1; D gene: TRBD1; CDR3 DNA: TGTGCCAGCAGAATAACAGGGGGTAACACTGAAGCTTTCTTT; CDR3 protein: CASRITGGNTEAFF
V gene: TRBV6-1; clone size: -; J gene: TRBJ1-3; D gene: -; CDR3 DNA: TGTGCCAGCAGTGAAGCAACGGGGCCTATCTCTGGAAACACCATATATTTT; CDR3 protein: CASSEATGPISGNTIYF
V gene: TRBV7-2; clone size: -; J gene: TRBJ1-2; D gene: -; CDR3 DNA: TGTGCCAGCAGCCCGACTAATATGCAGGGCTATGGCTACACCTTC; CDR3 protein: CASSPTNMQGYGYTF
V gene: TRBV20-1; clone size: -; J gene: TRBJ2-5; D gene: TRBD2; CDR3 DNA: TGCAGTGCTCCCCCGGGGGGAGCGGGGGGGCCAGTAGAGACCCAGTACTTC; CDR3 protein: CSAPPGGAGGPVETQYF
V gene: TRBV6-1; clone size: -; J gene: TRBJ1-1; D gene: -; CDR3 DNA: TGTGCCAGCAGTGAAGTCAGGGGTGATGAAGCTTTCTTT; CDR3 protein: CASSEVRGDEAFF
V gene: TRBV20-1; clone size: few; J gene: TRBJ1-5; D gene: TRBD1; CDR3 DNA: TGCAGTGCTAGGGGGAGACAGGGGACTTCTCAGCCCCAGCATTTT; CDR3 protein: CSARGRQGTSQPQHF
V gene: TRBV5-1; clone size: -; J gene: TRBJ2-5; D gene: TRBD1; CDR3 DNA: TGCGCCAGCAGCGGGGGGACAGGGGGGTACCAAGAGACCCAGTACTTC; CDR3 protein: CASSGGTGGYQETQYF
V gene: TRBV6-1; clone size: -; J gene: TRBJ2-1; D gene: TRBD2; CDR3 DNA: TGTGCCAGCAGTACCACTAGCGGGGGGCACAATGAGCAGTTCTTC; CDR3 protein: CASSTTSGGHNEQFF
V gene: TRBV30; clone size: -; J gene: TRBJ2-1; D gene: TRBD2; CDR3 DNA: TGTGCCTGGAGTACCACAGGGGCGGGAGGGTACAATGAGCAGTTCTTC; CDR3 protein: CAWSTTGAGGYNEQFF
V gene: TRBV20-1; clone size: -; J gene: TRBJ1-1; D gene: -; CDR3 DNA: TGCAGTGCTAGAGATCAGAGGCCGGACCTGGCAGTGTTCAACACTGAAGCTTTCTTT; CDR3 protein: CSARDQRPDLAVFNTEAFF
V gene: TRBV7-3; clone size: -; J gene: TRBJ2-5; D gene: -; CDR3 DNA: TGTGCCAGCAGCTTAAACAGGAGAGAGACCCAGTACTTC; CDR3 protein: CASSLNRRETQYF
V gene: TRBV20-1; clone size: -; J gene: TRBJ2-2; D gene: TRBD1; CDR3 DNA: TGCAGTGCTAGAGGTTCGGGACAGCCTAATATGAACACCGGGGAGCTGTTTTTT; CDR3 protein: CSARGSGQPNMNTGELFF
V gene: TRBV6-1; clone size: few; J gene: TRBJ1-5; D gene: TRBD1; CDR3 DNA: TGTGCCAGCAACAGGGGGTATCAGCCCCAGCATTTT; CDR3 protein: CASNRGYQPQHF
V gene: TRBV7-8; clone size: -; J gene: TRBJ1-2; D gene: TRBD1; CDR3 DNA: TGTGCCAGCAGCTTACGGACAGGGACCGATGGCTACACCTTC; CDR3 protein: CASSLRTGTDGYTF
V gene: TRBV19; clone size: -; J gene: TRBJ1-1; D gene: TRBD1; CDR3 DNA: TGTGCCAGTAGTCCTTCAGGGGGCCCGAACACTGAAGCTTTCTTT; CDR3 protein: CASSPSGGPNTEAFF
V gene: TRBV5-1; clone size: -; J gene: TRBJ2-5; D gene: -; CDR3 DNA: TGCGCCAGCAGCTTGGCATCAGGGGCAAGAGAAGAGACCCAGTACTTC; CDR3 protein: CASSLASGAREETQYF
V gene: TRBV28; clone size: few; J gene: TRBJ1-1; D gene: TRBD1; CDR3 DNA: TGTGCCAGCAGACGACAGGGGGCTAGTTTCAACACTGAAGCTTTCTTT; CDR3 protein: CASRRQGASFNTEAFF
V gene: TRBV29-1; clone size: -; J gene: TRBJ1-5; D gene: -; CDR3 DNA: TGCAGCGTTGAGCAGGGGTCGGGTCAGCCCCAGCATTTT; CDR3 protein: CSVEQGSGQPQHF
V gene: TRBV7-6; clone size: -; J gene: TRBJ2-3; D gene: TRBD2; CDR3 DNA: TGTGCCAGCAGCCTCGGCGGGGGGATCACAGATACGCAGTATTTT; CDR3 protein: CASSLGGGITDTQYF
V gene: TRBV20-1; clone size: few; J gene: TRBJ1-5; D gene: -; CDR3 DNA: TGCAGTGCTACCAGCCGCATATTGGGGAATCAGCCCCAGCATTTT; CDR3 protein: CSATSRILGNQPQHF
V gene: TRBV20-1; clone size: few; J gene: TRBJ1-1; D gene: -; CDR3 DNA: TGCAGTGCCAGTACCCCGGGACTCCCCAACACTGAAGCTTTCTTT; CDR3 protein: CSASTPGLPNTEAFF
V gene: TRBV20-1; clone size: -; J gene: TRBJ2-3; D gene: TRBD2; CDR3 DNA: TGCGGTGCTAGGGGGACTAGCCACACAGATACGCAGTATTTT; CDR3 protein: CGARGTSHTDTQYF
V gene: TRBV2; clone size: once; J gene: TRBJ2-7; D gene: TRBD1; CDR3 DNA: TGTGCCAGCAGTGCGCGATACGGACAGGGAGTCTCCGAGCAGTACTTC; CDR3 protein: CASSARYGQGVSEQYF
V gene: TRBV6-5; clone size: -; J gene: TRBJ1-6; D gene: -; CDR3 DNA: TGTGCCAGCAGTTACGCGCCAAATAATAATTCACCCCTCCACTTT; CDR3 protein: CASSYAPNNNSPLHF
V gene: TRBV6-1; clone size: -; J gene: TRBJ1-1; D gene: -; CDR3 DNA: TGTGCCAGCAGACCCCGTTCGGGGAACACTGAAGCTTTCTTT; CDR3 protein: CASRPRSGNTEAFF
V gene: TRBV5-5; clone size: -; J gene: TRBJ2-7; D gene: TRBD1; CDR3 DNA: TGTGCCAGCAGCCTACAGGGGGCTTTTTACGAGCAGTACTTC; CDR3 protein: CASSLQGAFYEQYF
V gene: TRBV5-1; clone size: once; J gene: TRBJ2-7; D gene: -; CDR3 DNA: TGCGCCAGCAGCTTGCAGGGCTACGAGCAGTACTTC; CDR3 protein: CASSLQGYEQYF
V gene: TRBV20-1; clone size: -; J gene: TRBJ1-2; D gene: -; CDR3 DNA: TGCAGTGCTAGTTTCGCCACTAACTATGGCTACACCTTC; CDR3 protein: CSASFATNYGYTF
V gene: TRBV20-1; clone size: few; J gene: TRBJ1-5; D gene: TRBD1; CDR3 DNA: TGCAGTGCTAGAGTAGGTCCGGGACAGGGGTTGAAGCCCCAGCATTTT; CDR3 protein: CSARVGPGQGLKPQHF
V gene: TRBV2; clone size: few; J gene: TRBJ2-7; D gene: TRBD1; CDR3 DNA: TGTGCCAGCAGTGGTGGACAGGGTTTGGGGCAGTACTTC; CDR3 protein: CASSGGQGLGQYF
V gene: TRBV7-2; clone size: -; J gene: TRBJ1-6; D gene: -; CDR3 DNA: TGTGCCAGCAGGAAGCCTTCAGACGGTTATAATTCACCCCTCCACTTT; CDR3 protein: CASRKPSDGYNSPLHF
V gene: TRBV6-2/TRBV6-3; clone size: medium-sized; J gene: TRBJ1-5; D gene: -; CDR3 DNA: TGTGCCAGCAGTTACCCTGACGAGCCCCAGCATTTT; CDR3 protein: CASSYPDEPQHF
V gene: TRBV19; clone size: few; J gene: TRBJ1-5; D gene: -; CDR3 DNA: TGTGCCAGTGGCGGGGGTCCAAATCAGCCCCAGCATTTT; CDR3 protein: CASGGGPNQPQHF
V gene: TRBV27; clone size: -; J gene: TRBJ2-3; D gene: TRBD2; CDR3 DNA: TGTGCCAGCAGTTTCGGAGGGACTAGAGATACGCAGTATTTT; CDR3 protein: CASSFGGTRDTQYF
V gene: TRBV7-7; clone size: -; J gene: TRBJ1-3; D gene: -; CDR3 DNA: TGTGCTAGCAGCTTAGCGGGGACCTCTGGAAACACCATATATTTT; CDR3 protein: CASSLAGTSGNTIYF